This is a list of T cell receptor beta chains from one sample in a study of brain T cells in children with intractable seizures. Profiling relied on immunoSEQ multiplex PCR, and the TCRdb table lists in-frame clones only, not all of them. In the table there are under 400,000 clones, roughly 92% of which are singletons. The starting material was peripheral blood, obtained about 5 months after surgery. The receptors come from a boy under three years old with tuberous sclerosis and intractable seizures. Both conserved end residues are part of each CDR3. A D gene is named only where the DNA matches it firmly. Expanded clones get a size class; other rows say once, few or many, or leave the size out.

-	16	-	TRBV9	TRBJ1-2	CASSNYPAENYYGYTF	TGTGCCAGCAGCAATTACCCAGCAGAGAACTACTATGGCTACACCTTC
-	19	TRBD2	TRBV9	TRBJ2-2	CASSVRPGLGAGNTGELFF	TGTGCCAGCAGCGTTCGACCGGGACTAGGAGCCGGGAACACCGGGGAGCTGTTTTTT
once	17	-	TRBV13	TRBJ2-1	CASSLASLRGLYNEQFF	TGTGCCAGCAGCTTAGCTTCATTACGGGGGCTCTACAATGAGCAGTTCTTC
-	11	-	TRBV6-6	TRBJ2-7	CASSPPPQQYF	TGTGCCAGCAGCCCCCCCCCGCAGCAGTACTTC
-	13	TRBD1	TRBV3-1/TRBV3-2	TRBJ2-7	CASSPGTAYEQYF	TGTGCCAGCAGTCCCGGGACAGCCTACGAGCAGTACTTC
-	15	TRBD1	TRBV19	TRBJ2-7	CASSIFRTGTYEQYF	TGTGCCAGTAGTATATTCCGGACAGGGACCTACGAGCAGTACTTC
few	15	-	TRBV27	TRBJ1-1	CASGYIGGDNTEAFF	TGTGCCAGCGGCTACATAGGGGGTGACAACACTGAAGCTTTCTTT
-	14	-	TRBV6-2/TRBV6-3	TRBJ1-6	CASSYGTANSPLHF	TGTGCCAGCAGTTACGGCACAGCTAATTCACCCCTCCACTTT
once	15	TRBD2	TRBV7-3	TRBJ2-1	CASSLIGREGNEQFF	TGTGCCAGCAGCTTAATCGGGCGGGAGGGCAATGAGCAGTTCTTC
-	14	-	TRBV10-2	TRBJ2-3	CASGPDRITDTQYF	TGCGCCAGCGGACCCGACAGGATAACAGATACGCAGTATTTT
once	15	-	TRBV5-1	TRBJ2-3	CASSARGYSTDTQYF	TGCGCCAGCAGCGCACGGGGGTATAGCACAGATACGCAGTATTTT
-	11	-	TRBV20-1	TRBJ2-3	CSARDLSIRYF	TGCAGTGCTAGAGATCTTTCGATTCGGTATTTT
-	15	-	TRBV9	TRBJ2-1	CASSRLGSSYNEQFF	TGTGCCAGCAGCAGACTAGGGTCCTCCTACAATGAGCAGTTCTTC
-	16	TRBD2	TRBV13	TRBJ2-3	CASSLRGLASADTQYF	TGTGCCAGCAGCTTAAGGGGACTAGCGAGTGCAGATACGCAGTATTTT
-	17	TRBD1	TRBV7-9	TRBJ2-7	CASSLAGQGALPYEQYF	TGTGCCAGCAGTCTAGCGGGACAGGGGGCCCTTCCCTACGAGCAGTACTTC
-	14	TRBD2	TRBV2	TRBJ2-1	CASKGLAGGNEQFF	TGTGCCAGCAAGGGACTAGCGGGCGGCAATGAGCAGTTCTTC
-	13	-	TRBV3-1/TRBV3-2	TRBJ2-2	CASAGTNTGELFF	TGTGCCAGCGCAGGTACGAACACCGGGGAGCTGTTTTTT
-	12	-	TRBV6-5	TRBJ2-7	CASSLMISEQYF	TGTGCCAGCAGTCTAATGATATCCGAGCAGTACTTC
-	15	TRBD1	TRBV7-2	TRBJ2-5	CASSFGDRVQETQYF	TGTGCCAGCAGCTTTGGGGACAGGGTCCAAGAGACCCAGTACTTC